This passage covers 13 T cell receptor beta chains from one sample sequenced in a study of cytomegalovirus exposure and HLA in healthy donors. PCR was performed using 60 Vbeta and 13 Jbeta primers. The protocol was immunoSEQ multiplex PCR, while the TCRdb copy is restricted to in-frame clones and leaves out a portion. The data show 200,000 to 250,000 clones, around 81% seen once. Sequenced material: PBMCs. All receptors come from a woman aged 55-70 years in good health and CMV-seropositive.

The genes are TRBV6-1 and TRBJ1-2; D perhaps matches TRBD1 (5 bases). Germline CDR1 MNHNS, CDR2 SASEGT. The germline V and J ends were trimmed by 1 base and 4 bases, with 10 bases remaining between them. This CDR3 is built from 14 residues. The CDR3 sequence: CASSEEYRTYGYTF. In nucleotides, the CDR3 is TGTGCCAGCAGTGAAGAGTACAGGACCTATGGCTACACCTTC.

The V call is TRBV5-1, the J call TRBJ1-6; D is uncertain. V lost 4 bases, J lost 9 bases, and 8 bases lay in between. The CDR3 totals 12 residues. In germline, CDR1 is SGHRS, CDR2 YFSETQ. CDR3 sequence reads: CASSPGASPLHF. CDR3 nucleotide sequence: TGCGCCAGCAGCCCCGGAGCTTCACCCCTCCACTTT.

V usage is TRBV5-6 and J usage is TRBJ1-1; TRBD1 aligns across 8 bases. CDR3 length equals 13 residues. Per the germline V gene, CDR1 is SGHDT and CDR2 is YYEEEE. V shed 4 bases, J shed 7 bases, and the junction held 6 bases outside the gene matches. CDR3 loop: CASSLGQDFEAFF. The CDR3, as DNA: TGTGCCAGCAGCCTGGGACAGGACTTTGAAGCTTTCTTT.

The chain's CDR3 is CASSRGDTQYF. As DNA, the CDR3 is TGTGCCAGTAGTCGGGGGGATACGCAGTATTTT. The rearrangement uses TRBV19 and TRBJ2-3, with D possibly being TRBD2 (6 bases). This CDR3 is 11 amino acids long. V lost 5 bases, J lost 6 bases, and 6 bases lay in between. Germline V gene lookup returns CDR1 LNHDA and CDR2 SQIVND (reference sequence).

The chain combines TRBV5-1 with TRBJ1-1; 8 nucleotides line up with TRBD1. Trimming at V came to 3 bases and at J to 3 bases, leaving 1 base not matched to a gene. The CDR3 runs to 13 residues. Germline V lookup: CDR1 SGHRS, CDR2 YFSETQ. As DNA, the CDR3 is TGCGCCAGCAGCTGGGGACAGGACACTGAAGCTTTCTTT. It is translated as CASSWGQDTEAFF.

This rearrangement joins TRBV28 to TRBJ2-2; tentative D call: TRBD1 (5 bases). The CDR3 runs 13 residues. V dropped 2 bases and J dropped 6 bases, with 7 bases sitting between them. Germline CDR1 reads MDHEN; CDR2 reads SYDVKM. The CDR3 is CASSLQGPGELFF. In DNA, the CDR3 is TGTGCCAGCAGTTTACAGGGCCCCGGGGAGCTGTTTTTT.

This clone has a single count. CDR3 in amino acids: CASRRETVNTGELFF. The CDR3 DNA follows: TGTGCCAGCAGGCGAGAGACAGTGAACACCGGGGAGCTGTTTTTT. The chain employs TRBV6-1 and TRBJ2-2; D possibly corresponds to TRBD1 (5 bases). Trimming left V 6 bases short and J 1 base short, with 12 bases between. CDR1 is MNHNS and CDR2 is SASEGT in the germline V gene. This CDR3 is built from 15 residues.

This rearrangement joins TRBV19 to TRBJ1-5; weak D call: TRBD1 (5 bases). V was shortened by 2 bases and J by 4 bases, with 9 bases between the two germline ends. This CDR3 comprises 14 residues. Germline CDR1 is LNHDA and CDR2 is SQIVND (reference sequence). CDR3 in amino acids: CASSISRVNQPQHF. The DNA of the CDR3 is TGTGCCAGTAGTATAAGCAGGGTAAATCAGCCCCAGCATTTT.

The rearrangement joins TRBV15 to TRBJ1-3; TRBD1 matches at 7 bases. The tail of the sequence fits TRBJ2-2 better, so the J call may be wrong. CDR1 is LNHNV, CDR2 YYDKDF, per germline (reference sequence). CDR3 size: 14 residues. The CDR3 DNA reads TGTGCCACCAGCTGGACAGGGAACACCGGGGAGCTGTTTTTT. Translating it yields CATSWTGNTGELFF.

This clone has just a few counts. The V gene is TRBV7-9, the J gene TRBJ2-3; 14 bases are shared with TRBD2. CDR3 length: 16 amino acids. V was clipped by 5 bases and J by 4 bases; unmatched bases: 5. The V gene's germline CDR1 is SEHNR and CDR2 FQNEAQ (reference sequence). CDR3 bases: TGTGCCAGCAGCAAGGGACTAGCGGGAGAATCAGATACGCAGTATTTT. Encoded protein: CASSKGLAGESDTQYF.

CDR3 sequence: CASSPSTSGALGQYF. CDR3 coding DNA: TGTGCCAGCTCACCCTCCACTAGCGGGGCCCTCGGGCAGTACTTC. The rearrangement links TRBV18 to TRBJ2-7; 10 bases map to TRBD2. Unmatched junction bases numbered 11, after V lost 3 bases and J lost 9 bases. Germline values: CDR1 KGHSH, CDR2 LQKENI. The CDR3 length is 15 residues.

The chain combines TRBV5-1 with TRBJ2-5; 11 bases map to TRBD2. Germline CDR1 is SGHRS and CDR2 is YFSETQ. The V gene end was trimmed by 2 bases and the J gene end by 1 base; junction bases not matched to a gene: 10. The CDR3 loop spans 18 amino acids. CDR3: CASSFGSGRAGTQETQYF. In nucleotides, the CDR3 is TGCGCCAGCAGCTTCGGTAGCGGGAGGGCCGGAACCCAAGAGACCCAGTACTTC.

V is TRBV12-5 and J is TRBJ1-6, with 7 bases matching TRBD1. The CDR3 totals 15 residues. After removal of 5 bases from V and 8 bases from J, the junction contained 9 bases not matched to a gene. Per germline, CDR1 LGHNT and CDR2 FRNRAP. The CDR3 bases are TGTGCTAGTGGTCTCGAAGGGGGCAGTTATTCACCCCTCCACTTT. Translation: CASGLEGGSYSPLHF. The complete variable domain, with remaining parts taken from reference TRBV12-5 and TRBJ1-6, reads DARVTQTPRHKVTEMGQEVTMRCQPILGHNTVFWYRQTMMQGLELLAYFRNRAPLDDSGMPKDRFSAEMPDATLATLKIQPSEPRDSAVYFCASGLEGGSYSPLHFGNGTRLTVT.